A single sample gave rise to the 26 T cell receptor beta chains below, sequenced in a study of shared clonotypes between healthy human individuals. Generated by immunoSEQ multiplex PCR, the TCRdb table keeps only in-frame clones and is missing some. The sample lists approximately 97,000 clones; roughly two thirds were seen once. The sequencing sample was made of memory CD8+ T cells sorted from blood. Stated subset: CD45RO+ cells pooled with CCR7-negative TemRA cells. The receptor set was obtained from a man aged 30 to 45 in good health.

The chain is built from TRBV5-8 and TRBJ1-5; unclear D gene. The CDR3 spans 15 residues. The germline V gene has CDR1 SGHTS and CDR2 YDEGEE. Trimming cost V 1 base and J 5 bases, with 13 bases left between them. CDR3 DNA sequence: TGTGCCAGCAGCTTGCTTCTTAGATCGGATCAGCCCCAGCATTTT. This sequence encodes CASSLLLRSDQPQHF.

The chain employs TRBV6-5 and TRBJ2-7; a possible D gene is TRBD2 (6 bases). CDR1 and CDR2 from the germline V gene are MNHEY and SVGAGI. The CDR3 runs to 12 residues. The germline V and J ends were trimmed by 7 bases and 4 bases, with 11 bases remaining between them. CDR3 coding DNA: TGTGCCAGCAAGGCAGGGAGGTACGAGCAGTACTTC. Translating gives CASKAGRYEQYF.

The chain joins TRBV29-1 to TRBJ2-1; TRBD1 might be the D (6 bases). The ends were cut back, 0 bases at V and 3 bases at J, with 12 bases in the middle. CDR1 and CDR2 from the germline V gene are SQVTM and ANQGSEA. The CDR3 extends over 15 amino acids. CDR3 residues: CSVEEQGTFYNEQFF. Here the CDR3 DNA reads TGCAGCGTTGAAGAACAGGGAACATTCTACAATGAGCAGTTCTTC.

The chain links TRBV28 to TRBJ2-7; 9 bases are a match to TRBD1. The V and J ends lost 5 bases and 5 bases, in that order; junction bases with no gene match: 10. The CDR3 spans 15 residues. Germline V gene lookup returns CDR1 MDHEN and CDR2 SYDVKM. This chain's CDR3 is CASSQAGTGLDEQYF. CDR3 DNA sequence: TGTGCCAGCAGTCAAGCCGGGACAGGGCTCGACGAGCAGTACTTC.

This chain connects TRBV5-1 to TRBJ2-3, with TRBD2 matching over 12 bases. Trimming cost V 4 bases and J 3 bases; bases outside gene matches: 6. Germline V gene lookup returns CDR1 SGHRS and CDR2 YFSETQ. CDR3 length: 16 amino acids. DNA of the CDR3: TGCGCCAGCAGCCCCGAAACTAGCGGGAGGACAGATACGCAGTATTTT. Its translation: CASSPETSGRTDTQYF.

The rearrangement joins TRBV29-1 to TRBJ2-1, with D possibly being TRBD2 (6 bases). CDR1 is SQVTM and CDR2 is ANQGSEA in the germline V gene. The CDR3 loop spans 18 amino acids. The ends were cut back, 1 base at V and 2 bases at J, with 21 bases in the middle. As DNA, the CDR3 is TGCAGCGTTGAAGTCGCCGAGAAGCGGGCCCCTCCCTACAATGAGCAGTTCTTC. Its translation is CSVEVAEKRAPPYNEQFF.

V and J are TRBV6-1 and TRBJ1-3; unclear D gene. Germline V gives CDR1 MNHNS, CDR2 SASEGT. Trimming cost V 8 bases and J 5 bases, with 10 bases left between them. The length of the CDR3 is 12 residues. The CDR3 DNA is TGTGCCAGCCATCCCGCGAGAAACACCATATATTTT. It encodes CASHPARNTIYF.

The chain is built from TRBV5-6 and TRBJ2-1; D might be TRBD2 (6 bases). CDR1 is SGHDT and CDR2 is YYEEEE in the germline V gene. V was clipped by 7 bases and J by 8 bases, with 13 bases between them. The CDR3 sequence is 12 residues long. In DNA, the CDR3 is TGTGCCAGCTCGGGAGAAAAGTATGAGCAGTTCTTC. It is translated as CASSGEKYEQFF.

The V and J genes are TRBV2 and TRBJ2-2; 8 nucleotides align to TRBD1. CDR3 length: 13 residues. CDR1 SNHLY and CDR2 FYNNEI come from the germline V gene. With V trimmed by 6 bases and J by 6 bases, 3 bases remained unmatched. The CDR3 nucleotides are TGTGCCAGCAGACAGGGGGTGTCCGGGGAGCTGTTTTTT. It codes for CASRQGVSGELFF.

CDR3 DNA: TGTCCAGGGACTTCCCCCGGCGAGCAGTACTTC. This gives the protein CPGTSPGEQYF. V gene TRBV28 combines with J gene TRBJ2-7; D might be TRBD2 (6 bases). The germline V gene has CDR1 MDHEN and CDR2 SYDVKM. This CDR3 is built from 11 residues. Full variable domain (rest looked up from reference TRBV28 and TRBJ2-7): DVKVTQSSRYLVKRTGEKVFLECVQDMDHENMFWYRQDPGLGLRLIYFSYDVKMKEKGDIPEGYSVSREKKERFSLILESASTNQTSMYLCPGTSPGEQYFGPGTRLTVT.

On this clone itself: A read error is likely here: a far larger clone is one base away. This CDR3 is also generated by other DNA sequences in the sample. The J gene is TRBJ2-7, the V gene TRBV28; no clear D. V lost 2 bases and J 3 bases, leaving 5 bases between the germline ends. The CDR3 is 12 amino acids. The germline V gene encodes CDR1 MDHEN and CDR2 SYDVKM. Written as DNA, the CDR3 is TGTGCCAGCAGTTTAGTCGACTACGAGCAGTACTTC. It codes for CASSLVDYEQYF. Together with reference TRBV28 and TRBJ2-7, the CDR3 gives the full variable domain: DVKVTQSSRYLVKRTGEKVFLECVQDMDHENMFWYRQDPGLGLRLIYFSYDVKMKEKGDIPEGYSVSREKKERFSLILESASTNQTSMYLCASSLVDYEQYFGPGTRLTVT.

This rearrangement joins TRBV28 to TRBJ1-5, with 9 positions matching TRBD1. V lost 8 bases, J lost 7 bases, and 12 bases stayed unmatched. The germline CDR1 and CDR2 sequences are MDHEN and SYDVKM. The CDR3 extends over 15 amino acids. This chain's CDR3 is CASSTPGQGHQPQHF. The CDR3 DNA sequence: TGTGCCAGCTCAACCCCGGGACAGGGACACCAGCCCCAGCATTTT. Full variable domain (missing parts from reference TRBV28 and TRBJ1-5): DVKVTQSSRYLVKRTGEKVFLECVQDMDHENMFWYRQDPGLGLRLIYFSYDVKMKEKGDIPEGYSVSREKKERFSLILESASTNQTSMYLCASSTPGQGHQPQHFGDGTRLSIL.

J is TRBJ2-1 and V is TRBV6-1; 16 bases align to TRBD2. V shed 3 bases, J shed 2 bases, and the junction held 1 base outside the gene matches. Per germline, CDR1 MNHNS and CDR2 SASEGT. The CDR3 totals 17 residues. Here the CDR3 DNA reads TGTGCCAGCAGTGACGGGACTAGCGGGAGGGCCTACAATGAGCAGTTCTTC. Amino acid sequence: CASSDGTSGRAYNEQFF.

V is TRBV27 and J is TRBJ2-7; TRBD2 matches 13 bases. The CDR3 loop spans 17 amino acids. Germline-derived CDR1 and CDR2 are MNHEY and SMNVEV (reference sequence). V trimming: 5 bases; J trimming: 5 bases; junction bases outside the gene matches: 12. In DNA, the CDR3 is TGTGCCAGCAGTCCCCTCACACTAGCGGGAGGGCCACACGAGCAGTACTTC. Its protein product is CASSPLTLAGGPHEQYF.

J is TRBJ2-3 and V is TRBV9; no clear D gene. V dropped 3 bases and J dropped 6 bases, with 2 bases sitting between them. CDR1 and CDR2 from the germline V gene are SGDLS and YYNGEE. The CDR3 covers 10 residues. The CDR3, as DNA: TGTGCCAGCAGCGGCGATACGCAGTATTTT. It encodes CASSGDTQYF.

In this sample, this clone is medium-sized. This same CDR3 is encoded by further DNA sequences in the sample. This chain links TRBV13 with TRBJ2-2; D is perhaps TRBD1 (5 bases). Deletions cut 0 bases from V and 7 bases from J, with 9 bases between. Germline lookup yields CDR1 PRHDT and CDR2 FYEKMQ (reference sequence). The CDR3 is 14 residues long. CDR3 DNA: TGTGCCAGCAGCTTAGGCCAGGGCTTCGGGGAGCTGTTTTTT. Its translation is CASSLGQGFGELFF.

The chain links TRBV25-1 to TRBJ2-7; either TRBD1 or TRBD2 may fit D (5 bases each). The CDR3 is made up of 15 amino acids. The V end was cut by 7 bases, the J end by 2 bases, with 18 bases between. Germline lookup yields CDR1 MGHDK and CDR2 SYGVNS. Written as DNA, the CDR3 is TGTGCCAGCAATGGGGCAGGGAGTCCAACCTACGAGCAGTACTTC. As protein: CASNGAGSPTYEQYF.

This clone was observed once. This chain joins TRBV6-6 and TRBJ2-7; 10 bases are shared with TRBD2. The V and J ends lost 8 bases and 2 bases, in that order; junction bases with no gene match: 9. The length of the CDR3 is 15 residues. From germline, CDR1 is MNHNY and CDR2 SVGAGI (reference sequence). CDR3 DNA: TGTGCCAGCGGGCTAGCGGGAGTGGCCCCCTACGAGCAGTACTTC. As protein: CASGLAGVAPYEQYF.

The rearrangement uses TRBV19 and TRBJ2-1; D might be TRBD1 (7 bases). Germline V gene data show CDR1 as LNHDA and CDR2 as SQIVND (reference sequence). The CDR3 is made up of 14 amino acids. Trimming left V 1 base short and J 9 bases short, with 13 bases between. The CDR3 sequence: CASSIAQGGGEQFF. The CDR3 DNA follows: TGTGCCAGTAGTATAGCGCAGGGGGGTGGTGAGCAGTTCTTC.

This clone was observed once. The chain carries TRBV9 and TRBJ2-5; no firm D call. The CDR3 sequence is 13 residues long. Germline loops: CDR1 SGDLS, CDR2 YYNGEE. V lost 3 bases and J lost 2, with 8 bases in between. CDR3 nucleotide sequence: TGTGCCAGCAGCGAATTCTCTCAAGAGACCCAGTACTTC. It codes for CASSEFSQETQYF.

The rearrangement joins TRBV5-6 to TRBJ1-1; D gene ambiguous. Trimming pared 0 bases from V and 3 bases from J, leaving 6 bases between. Germline CDR1 reads SGHDT; CDR2 reads YYEEEE. The CDR3 spans 13 residues. The CDR3 nucleotides are TGTGCCAGCAGCTTGGCCTCATACACTGAAGCTTTCTTT. The encoded protein is CASSLASYTEAFF. Full variable domain (rest looked up from reference TRBV5-6 and TRBJ1-1): DAGVTQSPTHLIKTRGQQVTLRCSPKSGHDTVSWYQQALGQGPQFIFQYYEEEERQRGNFPDRFSGHQFPNYSSELNVNALLLGDSALYLCASSLASYTEAFFGQGTRLTVV.

This clone has only a few counts. The rearrangement links TRBV5-5 to TRBJ2-7; 8 bases map to TRBD2. The CDR3 length is 14 residues. Per germline, CDR1 SGHKS and CDR2 YYEKEE (reference sequence). V dropped 1 base and J dropped 4; count of bases not matched to a gene: 4. The CDR3 DNA reads TGTGCCAGCAGCTTGACTAGCGGACCTTACGAGCAGTACTTC. This translates into CASSLTSGPYEQYF.

This clone was detected many times. The chain uses TRBV5-4 and TRBJ2-7, with D uncertain. There are 13 residues in the CDR3. Per the germline V gene, CDR1 is SGHNT and CDR2 is YYREEE (reference sequence). With 3 bases removed from V and 7 bases from J, the gap between germline ends came to 14 bases. DNA for the CDR3: TGTGCCAGCAGCTCCGAGAACGCCGGGGAGCAGTACTTC. Its protein is CASSSENAGEQYF.

The chain links TRBV4-1 to TRBJ2-2; D gene unclear. Trimming shortened V by 0 bases and J by 1 base, and 6 bases separated the two germline ends. Looked up from germline, CDR1 is MGHRA and CDR2 is YSYEKL. The CDR3 sequence is 15 residues long. This chain's CDR3 is CASSQDPGNTGELFF. CDR3 DNA: TGCGCCAGCAGCCAAGATCCCGGGAACACCGGGGAGCTGTTTTTT.

This clone occurred a few times. The rearrangement links TRBV7-6 to TRBJ2-7, with D possibly TRBD1 on 6 matching bases. The CDR3 runs 15 residues. Germline V CDR1 and CDR2: SGHVS, FNYEAQ. V was clipped by 2 bases and J by 2 bases, with 13 bases between them. This CDR3 reads CASSLLSGQTYEQYF. DNA for the CDR3: TGTGCCAGCAGCTTACTGTCAGGACAGACCTACGAGCAGTACTTC.

This clone was counted only a few times. The chain uses TRBV6-5 and TRBJ2-7, with 7 bases that match TRBD1. Per the germline V gene, CDR1 is MNHEY and CDR2 is SVGAGI. CDR3 length: 15 residues. With 6 bases clipped from V and 7 bases from J, the junction kept 15 bases outside the gene matches. CDR3 protein: CASRPPGGSGGEQYF. The CDR3 DNA is TGTGCCAGCAGACCCCCCGGCGGGTCAGGGGGAGAGCAGTACTTC.